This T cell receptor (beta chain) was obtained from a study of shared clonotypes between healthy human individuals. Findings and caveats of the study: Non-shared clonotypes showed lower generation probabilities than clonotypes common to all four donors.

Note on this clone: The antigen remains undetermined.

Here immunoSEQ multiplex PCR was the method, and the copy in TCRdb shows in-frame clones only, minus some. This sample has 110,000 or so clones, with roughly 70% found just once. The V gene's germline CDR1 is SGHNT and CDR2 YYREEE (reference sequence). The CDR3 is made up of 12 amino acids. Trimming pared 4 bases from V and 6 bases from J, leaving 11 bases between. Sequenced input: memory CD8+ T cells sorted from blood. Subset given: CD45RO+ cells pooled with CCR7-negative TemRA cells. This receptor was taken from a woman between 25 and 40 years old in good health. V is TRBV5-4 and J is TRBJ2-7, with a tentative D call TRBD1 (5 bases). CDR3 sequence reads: CASSRTGSEQYF. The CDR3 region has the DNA TGTGCCAGCAGCCGTACAGGCTCCGAGCAGTACTTC. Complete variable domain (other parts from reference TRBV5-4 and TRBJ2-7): ETGVTQSPTHLIKTRGQQVTLRCSSQSGHNTVSWYQQALGQGPQFIFQYYREEENGRGNFPPRFSGLQFPNYSSELNVNALELDDSALYLCASSRTGSEQYFGPGTRLTVT.